The sequence of this T cell receptor beta chain was determined in a study of shared clonotypes between healthy human individuals (dated by TCRdb to about 2020). Notes on the research overall: The cohort included a few men and a couple of women between 18 and 49 years of age. For each donor, CD4 naive and CD4 memory were each run on three plates, CD8 naive on two plates, and CD8 memory on one plate. Blood TCR repertoires of five healthy adults were deeply sequenced to estimate repertoire size and the extent of clonotype sharing between individuals. Different laboratories and diverse techniques were used to prepare libraries and sequence TCR repertoires, to increase sequencing depth and limit assay-specific biases. Each donor's leukapheresis produced roughly between about 0.85 and 10 billion PBMCs. Study-level results and caveats: Even with the large sequencing depth, rarefaction of the sorted-subset datasets indicated that sequencing was incomplete. Higher generation probabilities were observed for clonotypes shared by all four sorted-subset donors than for non-shared clonotypes. When a few donors were compared, the shared fraction of clonotypes was around 5% for naive CD4, over 3% for naive CD8, roughly 2.5% for memory CD4, and 0.35% to 0.5% for memory CD8. Naive subsets generally had larger estimated clonotype richness than memory subsets. The genetic and exposure-history diversity represented was limited by the small number of donors. Sampling was restricted to blood, and TCR repertoires in tissue are likely to differ from TCR repertoires in blood. Pairwise subsampling led to the expectation that sequencing depth would affect the degree of clonotype sharing among donors.

CD8 naive samples consisted of CD45RO-negative cells that were positively selected for CCR7, yielding a CD45RA+CCR7+ population without TemRA cells. The donors were healthy, HIV-negative adults who had no recently reported acute infections or vaccinations. All donors were Caucasian adults living in Nashville, Tennessee, USA. After blood collection by leukapheresis, PBMCs were isolated using Ficoll-Histopaque density gradient centrifugation and then cryopreserved in the vapor phase of liquid nitrogen. Purity and quantity of every magnetically sorted T cell population were checked by analytical flow cytometry. Genomic DNA was isolated from every sorted fraction and measured by UV absorbance on a Nanodrop 2000c. As regards this clone: It has no known antigen specificity. Per-base qualities were not stored, and no clone one base away is much larger. Other DNA sequences in this sample translate to the same CDR3.

The CDR3 runs 15 residues from the cysteine to the phenylalanine. CDR3 DNA only is kept here, 45 bases in frame from base 1. CDR1 SGHRS and CDR2 YFSETQ were looked up in the germline V gene. V trim: 0 bases; J trim: 0 bases; unmatched bases: 1. Using the deep immunoSEQ assay, multiplex PCR amplified TCR CDR3 regions from genomic DNA. Extracted genomic DNA from each cell subset was spread evenly across all wells of several immunoSEQ 96-well plates, with each plate serving as a replicate. Each replicate PCR for sorted subsets received approximately 200 ng genomic DNA, equal to tens of thousands of T cell genomes. The purified libraries were quantified using a Qubit 3.0 fluorometer, sized with a Bioanalyzer 2100, and then quantified again using the KAPA Library Quantification kit. A separate single-read 150-cycle Illumina NextSeq 550 flow cell was used to sequence each immunoSEQ 96-well plate. The published analysis was carried out like this. Because the immunoSEQ output held only junctional sequences and lacked quality scores, the filtering could not match the filtering applied to full-length reads. To assign V/J genes and CDR3, sequences were annotated using PyIR, a Python wrapper for IgBLAST v1.9, with IMGT germline references. Reads were removed for weak V/J assignments (E-value above 1e-6), missing CDR3, stop codons, out-of-frame junctions, or ambiguous translated residues. A V3J clonotype was defined by an identical inferred V gene, J gene, and CDR3 amino acid sequence. Percentage overlap between repertoires was computed as shared unique clonotypes divided by the size of the smaller repertoire. Richness of each repertoire was evaluated using RTK rarefaction, the Chao1 estimator, and Recon v2.1 estimates of unobserved clonotypes. For all TCRbeta clonotypes obtained by the gDNA method from a few donors, generation probabilities were computed with OLGA. The immuneACCESS repertoire file appears here via TCRdb, limited to in-frame rearrangements. These files lack a portion of the clones; in checked studies, under half of the deficit traces to unresolved V genes, and the cause of the others is not known. V, J and clone size reflect that table, while D and trimming were determined from the DNA. A total of about 1.9 million clones appear in this sample, roughly 93% of them only once. The top ten constitute about 1.7% of the sample.

The source material was naive CD8+ T cells from PBMCs. This specimen's cell subset or site label, interpreted: CD45RA+CCR7+. This receptor was taken from a man aged 18 to 29 in good health. Some clones in this sample may be carry-over from other donors' samples. Recombination joined TRBV5-1 with TRBJ2-7; 9 of the junction bases match TRBD1. At the DNA level, the sequence is TGCGCCAGCAGCTTGGCACAGGGGGCCTCCTACGAGCAGTACTTC. Translated, this is CASSLAQGASYEQYF.